Listed here are 17 T cell receptor beta chains from one sample, sequenced in a study of T cell responses to AZD1222 COVID-19 vaccine. Measured with immunoSEQ multiplex PCR; TCRdb has only the in-frame clones, and not every one. The table lists 98,000 or so clones, about nine tenths of them singletons. Sample: peripheral blood, taken on day 0 of AZD1222 vaccination. The source of these receptors is an adult in good health.

The rearrangement links TRBV2 to TRBJ1-1; D may be TRBD1 (6 bases). Germline V gene sequence: CDR1 SNHLY, CDR2 FYNNEI. The CDR3 has 15 residues. V lost 6 bases to trimming and J lost 0 bases, with 14 bases between them. The CDR3, as DNA: TGTGCCAGCAGCCCAAACGACAGGCTGAACACTGAAGCTTTCTTT. This gives the protein CASSPNDRLNTEAFF.

The chain couples TRBV6-6 to TRBJ1-1; no clear D. The germline V gene has CDR1 MNHNY and CDR2 SVGAGI (reference sequence). Trimming took 0 bases from V and 2 from J, leaving 7 bases between them. This CDR3 region has 14 residues. The CDR3 DNA follows: TGTGCCAGCAGTTACTCTGGCTTAAACACTGAAGCTTTCTTT. Translated: CASSYSGLNTEAFF.

The V call is TRBV19, the J call TRBJ2-2, with no clear D. Germline V gene lookup returns CDR1 LNHDA and CDR2 SQIVND (reference sequence). The CDR3 totals 15 residues. With 2 bases removed from V and 1 base from J, the gap between germline ends came to 8 bases. CDR3 region: CASSIWSRNTGELFF. CDR3 nucleotide sequence: TGTGCCAGTAGTATATGGTCGAGGAACACCGGGGAGCTGTTTTTT.

This clone appeared a few times. V is TRBV5-1 and J is TRBJ2-5; D gene ambiguous. This CDR3 comprises 11 residues. The germline gives CDR1 SGHRS, CDR2 YFSETQ. V lost 3 bases and J lost 0, with 0 bases in between. The CDR3 loop reads CASSYQETQYF. The DNA of the CDR3 is TGCGCCAGCAGCTACCAAGAGACCCAGTACTTC.

The chain couples TRBV9 to TRBJ1-2, with TRBD1 as a possible D gene (5 bases). V gave up 2 bases and J gave up 0 bases, with 11 bases separating them. The CDR3 runs 15 residues. Germline CDR1 and CDR2: SGDLS and YYNGEE. The CDR3 DNA reads TGTGCCAGCAGCGTCGAGGGGACGACTAACTATGGCTACACCTTC. Translated: CASSVEGTTNYGYTF.

This clone was observed a handful of times. This sequence joins TRBV6-5 and TRBJ1-5; D is perhaps TRBD1 (6 bases). CDR3 length: 14 residues. From germline, CDR1 is MNHEY and CDR2 SVGAGI. V shed 7 bases and J shed 6 bases, with 16 bases lying between them. CDR3 DNA sequence: TGTGCCAGCATGGAGGGAGGGGGATCTCAGCCCCAGCATTTT. It encodes CASMEGGGSQPQHF.

The rearrangement joins TRBV19 to TRBJ2-7; the match to TRBD2 covers 8 bases. Germline-derived CDR1 and CDR2 are LNHDA and SQIVND (reference sequence). The CDR3 has 16 residues. V trimming: 5 bases; J trimming: 1 base; junction bases outside the gene matches: 10. As DNA, the CDR3 is TGTGCCAGTAGTCTTGGGACTAGTGGTTTATCCTACGAGCAGTACTTC. Translation: CASSLGTSGLSYEQYF.

This chain connects TRBV12-3 or TRBV12-4 to TRBJ1-1; possible D gene TRBD1, 6 bases. CDR3 length: 13 residues. V dropped 7 bases and J dropped 5 bases, with 14 bases sitting between them. CDR3 amino acids: CASKLGGRTEAFF. The DNA for the CDR3 is TGTGCCAGCAAATTGGGGGGCCGAACTGAAGCTTTCTTT.

CDR3 in amino acids: CAWGGVQGTKNIQYF. Here the CDR3 DNA reads TGTGCCTGGGGGGGGGTACAGGGGACGAAAAACATTCAGTACTTC. The rearrangement joins TRBV30 to TRBJ2-4; TRBD1 or TRBD2 may be the D gene (7 bases each). Trimming shortened V by 5 bases and J by 4 bases, and 18 bases separated the two germline ends. This CDR3 spans 15 amino acids. The germline V gene encodes CDR1 GTSNPN and CDR2 SVGIG (reference sequence).

The J gene is TRBJ1-1, the V gene TRBV29-1; 7 nucleotides align to TRBD1. The CDR3 length is 12 residues. J lost 0 bases, V lost 7 bases, and 2 bases had no gene match. The germline V gene encodes CDR1 SQVTM and CDR2 ANQGSEA. The CDR3 spells CSGGQLNTEAFF. The CDR3 DNA reads as TGCAGCGGGGGACAGTTGAACACTGAAGCTTTCTTT.

The V call is TRBV6-6, the J call TRBJ1-1; 7 positions agree with TRBD1. CDR1 and CDR2 from the germline V gene are MNHNY and SVGAGI (reference sequence). The CDR3 contains 12 residues. Trimming removed 2 bases from V and 11 bases from J; junction bases left unmatched: 5. CDR3 sequence (DNA): TGTGCCAGCAGTTACACCGGACAGGCGGCTTTCTTT. As protein: CASSYTGQAAFF.

J is TRBJ2-7 and V is TRBV5-4; no definite D call. This CDR3 comprises 12 residues. CDR1 and CDR2 (germline): SGHNT, YYREEE (reference sequence). Between the trimmed V and J ends, which lost 2 bases and 6 bases, there was a span of 9 bases. The CDR3 here is CASSLRRLEQYF. CDR3 nucleotides: TGTGCCAGCAGCTTACGACGGCTCGAGCAGTACTTC.

This clone occurred once. In nucleotides, the CDR3 is TGTGCCAGCACTACAGGGGGTACAAGAGGAGCTTTCTTT. This codes for CASTTGGTRGAFF. V and J are TRBV7-9 and TRBJ1-1; TRBD1 agrees at 8 bases. The CDR3 length is 13 residues. Trimming cost V 7 bases and J 10 bases; bases outside gene matches: 11. Germline CDR1 and CDR2: SEHNR and FQNEAQ (reference sequence).

This chain links TRBV29-1 with TRBJ1-1; D is perhaps TRBD1 (5 bases). CDR1 is SQVTM, CDR2 ANQGSEA, per germline. The CDR3 is 13 amino acids. V was trimmed by 6 bases and J by 0 bases, leaving 11 bases between them. CDR3 DNA sequence: TGCAGCGTACTGGGACCCTTGAACACTGAAGCTTTCTTT. Protein sequence: CSVLGPLNTEAFF. Based on the CDR3 plus reference TRBV29-1 and TRBJ1-1, the full variable domain is SAVISQKPSRDICQRGTSLTIQCQVDSQVTMMFWYRQQPGQSLTLIATANQGSEATYESGFVIDKFPISRPNLTFSTLTVSNMSPEDSSIYLCSVLGPLNTEAFFGQGTRLTVV.

This clone was recorded once. J is TRBJ1-5 and V is TRBV10-1, with D tentatively TRBD1 (6 bases). V was clipped by 6 bases and J by 7 bases, with 10 bases between them. This CDR3 comprises 12 residues. Germline lookup yields CDR1 WNHNN and CDR2 SYGVQD (reference sequence). The CDR3 protein is CASSTGQQPQHF. In DNA form, the CDR3 reads TGCGCCAGCAGCACCGGACAGCAGCCCCAGCATTTT.

This chain connects TRBV5-6 to TRBJ2-2; 10 bases agree with TRBD2. Per the germline V gene, CDR1 is SGHDT and CDR2 is YYEEEE. The V and J ends lost 5 bases and 9 bases, in that order; junction bases with no gene match: 13. This CDR3 contains 16 residues. The CDR3 DNA sequence: TGTGCCAGCAGGCGGGGTCTAGCGGGGGCCCAGAGGGAGCTGTTTTTT. Translated: CASRRGLAGAQRELFF.

This clone was seen once. The CDR3 DNA follows: TGTGCCAGCTCACGGGAAGCAGGCGTCCCTGAAAAACTGTTTTTT. Translated: CASSREAGVPEKLFF. The chain employs TRBV18 and TRBJ1-4; no clear D. In germline, CDR1 is KGHSH, CDR2 LQKENI. V was trimmed by 4 bases and J by 7 bases, leaving 16 bases between them. The CDR3 length is 15 residues.